This T cell receptor (beta chain) appears in the sequencing data of a study of blood T cell repertoires in COVID-19. Study as a whole: The United States, Italy and Spain provided the acute and convalescent COVID-19 samples. Nucleic acid was either cDNA or gDNA, and it came from T cells, B-cell-depleted T cells, or PBMCs.

With V trimmed by 10 bases and J by 7 bases, 22 bases remained unmatched. The CDR3 loop spans 19 amino acids. Germline values: CDR1 MDHEN, CDR2 SYDVKM. Per the authors' pipeline: Counts of nucleated cells, estimated from reference gene primer amplification, were obtained. Profiled with immunoSEQ multiplex PCR; TCRdb holds only in-frame clones, not every one. The V and J calls and clone size are taken from that table; D and trimming were inferred from the DNA. This table holds 35,000 to 45,000 clones, approximately 90% found once. The clonotype comes from a man in his 60s with acute or convalescent COVID-19. Material for sequencing was peripheral blood. The genes are TRBV28 and TRBJ2-7; 16 nucleotides line up with TRBD2. DNA of the CDR3: TGTGCCACCACCACAGGGGGGGGGACTAGCGGGAGGGCTTTAAGGGAGCAGTACTTC. This encodes CATTTGGGTSGRALREQYF.